The 6 T cell receptor beta chains below all came from one sample that was sequenced in a study of OX40 agonist ivuxolimab in advanced cancers. Here immunoSEQ multiplex PCR was the method, and the copy in TCRdb shows in-frame clones only, minus some. The sample has more than 100,000 clones, around 91% seen once. Material: CD4+ or CD8+ T cells sorted from blood, obtained in a trial of the OX40 agonist ivuxolimab. These receptors originate from an adult with an advanced solid tumor such as melanoma, head and neck, liver or kidney cancer.

This chain joins TRBV18 and TRBJ2-3, with 10 bases identical to TRBD1. Germline CDR1 KGHSH, CDR2 LQKENI. CDR3 size: 12 residues. Trimming took 8 bases from V and 9 from J; bases not matched to a gene: 5. The CDR3 DNA sequence: TGTGCCAGCATGGGGACAGGGGACACGCAGTATTTT. This sequence encodes CASMGTGDTQYF.

This rearrangement joins TRBV19 to TRBJ2-5; unclear D gene. This CDR3 is built from 14 residues. CDR1 and CDR2 from the germline V gene are LNHDA and SQIVND (reference sequence). The V end lost 4 bases, the J end lost 7 bases, and 16 bases lay between the germline ends. CDR3: CASSSGGLTGTQYF. The DNA for the CDR3 is TGTGCCAGTAGTAGCGGCGGCCTAACGGGGACCCAGTACTTC.

The chain has TRBV7-2 and TRBJ2-1, with a weak D call TRBD2 (6 bases). Germline V lookup: CDR1 SGHTA, CDR2 FQGNSA. This CDR3 comprises 11 residues. The germline V and J ends were trimmed by 1 base and 15 bases, with 10 bases remaining between them. CDR3 residues: CASSLGTKMFF. In nucleotides, the CDR3 is TGTGCCAGCAGCTTAGGGACTAAGATGTTCTTC.

This chain connects TRBV5-5 to TRBJ2-2, with D tentatively TRBD1 (5 bases). The CDR3 consists of 15 residues. Germline V gene lookup returns CDR1 SGHKS and CDR2 YYEKEE (reference sequence). V lost 0 bases and J lost 6, with 12 bases in between. CDR3 in amino acids: CASSLGQTLAGELFF. CDR3 DNA sequence: TGTGCCAGCAGCTTGGGACAGACCCTGGCCGGGGAGCTGTTTTTT.

The V and J genes are TRBV4-3 and TRBJ2-2; TRBD2 is a possible D gene (5 bases). The CDR3 runs to 15 residues. V was shortened by 0 bases and J by 4 bases, with 9 bases between the two germline ends. Germline assignment: CDR1 LGHNA and CDR2 YSLEER. The CDR3 DNA reads as TGCGCCAGCAGCCAAGATCTTCTAGCCACCGGGGAGCTGTTTTTT. It translates to CASSQDLLATGELFF.

The chain carries TRBV7-2 and TRBJ1-3; TRBD1 agrees at 7 bases. The CDR3 loop spans 16 amino acids. CDR1 and CDR2 from the germline V gene are SGHTA and FQGNSA. Unmatched junction bases numbered 6, after V lost 1 base and J lost 3 bases. The CDR3 DNA reads TGTGCCAGCAGCTTAGGAAGGGGGCTAGATGGAAACACCATATATTTT. This translates into CASSLGRGLDGNTIYF. The entire variable domain, with the rest obtained from reference TRBV7-2 and TRBJ1-3, is as follows: GAGVSQSPSNKVTEKGKDVELRCDPISGHTALYWYRQSLGQGLEFLIYFQGNSAPDKSGLPSDRFSAERTGGSVSTLTIQRTQQEDSAVYLCASSLGRGLDGNTIYFGEGSWLTVV.